Listed below are T cell receptor beta chains from one sample, sequenced in a study of shared clonotypes between healthy human individuals. This table comes from immunoSEQ multiplex PCR, and its TCRdb copy is limited to in-frame clones, with some not included. The sample includes approximately 940,000 clones, approximately 76% of them seen just once. The sequenced sample was memory CD4+ T cells sorted from blood. The receptor set was obtained from a man aged 18-30 years in good health. Each CDR3 is given with its conserved first and last residue. Each record gives: V gene, J gene, clone size, D gene, CDR3 DNA, CDR3 protein. The D gene is left open where the match is weak. For some rows the clone size is stated as once, few or many, or as a class when expanded; others skip it.

v_call: TRBV13
j_call: TRBJ2-7
clone_size: .
d_call: TRBD2
cdr3_nt: TGTGCCAGCAGCTTCGGGGGGGACTACGAGCAGTACTTC
cdr3_aa: CASSFGGDYEQYF

v_call: TRBV2
j_call: TRBJ2-7
clone_size: .
d_call: .
cdr3_nt: TGTGCCAGTTTAGGCCTCTCCTACGAGCAGTACTTC
cdr3_aa: CASLGLSYEQYF

v_call: TRBV2
j_call: TRBJ2-7
clone_size: few
d_call: .
cdr3_nt: TGTGCCAGCAGTGACGGAATTGGCGAGCAGTACTTC
cdr3_aa: CASSDGIGEQYF

v_call: TRBV5-1
j_call: TRBJ1-1
clone_size: few
d_call: TRBD1
cdr3_nt: TGCGCCAGCAGCCGGACAGGGTGGGGAACTAACACTGAAGCTTTCTTT
cdr3_aa: CASSRTGWGTNTEAFF

v_call: TRBV19
j_call: TRBJ1-5
clone_size: .
d_call: .
cdr3_nt: TGTGCCAGTAGTGGTGGGGGTAATAGTCAGCCCCAGCATTTT
cdr3_aa: CASSGGGNSQPQHF

v_call: TRBV7-3
j_call: TRBJ1-1
clone_size: .
d_call: TRBD1
cdr3_nt: TGTGCCAGCTTGGCCGACAGGGGACGAACTGAAGCTTTCTTT
cdr3_aa: CASLADRGRTEAFF

v_call: TRBV10-1
j_call: TRBJ2-7
clone_size: .
d_call: TRBD1
cdr3_nt: TGCGCCAGCAGTGAAGGGACAGGGACCTACGAGCAGTACTTC
cdr3_aa: CASSEGTGTYEQYF

v_call: TRBV18
j_call: TRBJ1-3
clone_size: .
d_call: .
cdr3_nt: TGTGCCAGCTCACAGACGGGACGGGGCTCTGGAAACACCATATATTTT
cdr3_aa: CASSQTGRGSGNTIYF

v_call: TRBV5-8
j_call: TRBJ2-4
clone_size: .
d_call: TRBD2
cdr3_nt: TGTGCCAGCAGCCAGGGACTAGCGGGGACCAAAAACATTCAGTACTTC
cdr3_aa: CASSQGLAGTKNIQYF

v_call: TRBV30
j_call: TRBJ2-7
clone_size: .
d_call: .
cdr3_nt: TGTGCCTCCCGCCGGGGCCTAAACGAGCAGTACTTC
cdr3_aa: CASRRGLNEQYF

v_call: TRBV6-6
j_call: TRBJ1-4
clone_size: .
d_call: .
cdr3_nt: TGTGCCAGCAGCCACGCTTCTGAAAAACTGTTTTTT
cdr3_aa: CASSHASEKLFF

v_call: TRBV18
j_call: TRBJ1-4
clone_size: few
d_call: .
cdr3_nt: TGTGCCAGCTCATCATGGACAGAAAGAGAAAAACTGTTTTTT
cdr3_aa: CASSSWTEREKLFF

v_call: TRBV19
j_call: TRBJ2-7
clone_size: .
d_call: TRBD1
cdr3_nt: TGTGCCAGTAGTAGGGACAGGGAGGTCCACGAGCAGTACTTC
cdr3_aa: CASSRDREVHEQYF

v_call: TRBV4-1
j_call: TRBJ2-1
clone_size: few
d_call: TRBD2
cdr3_nt: TGCGCCAGCAGCCAATATTTGGTTGGGTGGCTAGCGGGGGTATACAATGAGCAGTTCTTC
cdr3_aa: CASSQYLVGWLAGVYNEQFF

v_call: TRBV30
j_call: TRBJ2-4
clone_size: .
d_call: TRBD2
cdr3_nt: TGTGCCTGGAGTGTATCTAGCGGTGGGAAACAGTACTTC
cdr3_aa: CAWSVSSGGKQYF

v_call: TRBV7-2
j_call: TRBJ2-2
clone_size: many
d_call: TRBD2
cdr3_nt: TGTGCCAGCAGCTTACGACGGGAGGGGACCGGGGAGCTGTTTTTT
cdr3_aa: CASSLRREGTGELFF

v_call: TRBV28
j_call: TRBJ1-1
clone_size: .
d_call: .
cdr3_nt: TGTGCCAGCAGTTTATACCACACTGAAGCTTTCTTT
cdr3_aa: CASSLYHTEAFF

v_call: TRBV30
j_call: TRBJ2-3
clone_size: .
d_call: .
cdr3_nt: TGTGCCTGGAGCCTCGCGGGGTCTGAGCAGTATTTT
cdr3_aa: CAWSLAGSEQYF

v_call: TRBV7-9
j_call: TRBJ1-3
clone_size: .
d_call: TRBD1
cdr3_nt: TGTGCCAGCAGCCCTCATCCTACAACAGGGGTTGGAAACACCATATATTTT
cdr3_aa: CASSPHPTTGVGNTIYF

v_call: TRBV2
j_call: TRBJ1-1
clone_size: once
d_call: .
cdr3_nt: TGTGCCAGCAGTCCGAGGGCGTCGGGCACTGAAGCTTTCTTT
cdr3_aa: CASSPRASGTEAFF

v_call: TRBV5-5
j_call: TRBJ1-1
clone_size: .
d_call: .
cdr3_nt: TGTGCCAGCAGATACACAGACAGCCCGAACACTGAAGCTTTCTTT
cdr3_aa: CASRYTDSPNTEAFF

v_call: TRBV5-4
j_call: TRBJ2-5
clone_size: few
d_call: TRBD2
cdr3_nt: TGTGCCAGCAGCTTGGGGGGGAGTAGCGGGTTGCAAGAGACCCAGTACTTC
cdr3_aa: CASSLGGSSGLQETQYF

v_call: TRBV10-3
j_call: TRBJ2-7
clone_size: few
d_call: .
cdr3_nt: TGTGCCATCAGTCCGTTGCCCTACGAGCAGTACTTC
cdr3_aa: CAISPLPYEQYF

v_call: TRBV9
j_call: TRBJ1-2
clone_size: .
d_call: TRBD1
cdr3_nt: TGTGCCAGCAGCCAGTGGGACAGCCATAACTATGGCTACACCTTC
cdr3_aa: CASSQWDSHNYGYTF

v_call: TRBV10-3
j_call: TRBJ1-1
clone_size: .
d_call: .
cdr3_nt: TGTGCCATCAGTCAGGGACGGGCGAACACTGAAGCTTTCTTT
cdr3_aa: CAISQGRANTEAFF

v_call: TRBV5-1
j_call: TRBJ2-7
clone_size: .
d_call: .
cdr3_nt: TGCGCCAGCAGCCGCGGGACCCAGAGTGAGCAGTACTTC
cdr3_aa: CASSRGTQSEQYF

v_call: TRBV11-2
j_call: TRBJ1-1
clone_size: .
d_call: .
cdr3_nt: TGTGCCAGCAGCTTGGCCCTGTGGGTAGGGAGCACTGAAGCTTTCTTT
cdr3_aa: CASSLALWVGSTEAFF

v_call: TRBV11-2
j_call: TRBJ2-7
clone_size: once
d_call: .
cdr3_nt: TGTGCCAGCAGCTTATCCCGGGTTACCGACGAGCAGTACTTC
cdr3_aa: CASSLSRVTDEQYF

v_call: TRBV9
j_call: TRBJ1-2
clone_size: once
d_call: TRBD1
cdr3_nt: TGTGCCAGCAGTCGGGACAGCAACTATGGCTACACCTTC
cdr3_aa: CASSRDSNYGYTF

v_call: TRBV11-2
j_call: TRBJ2-3
clone_size: .
d_call: .
cdr3_nt: TGTGCCAGCAGCTCCGGAATACGCACAGATACGCAGTATTTT
cdr3_aa: CASSSGIRTDTQYF

v_call: TRBV5-1
j_call: TRBJ2-7
clone_size: .
d_call: TRBD2
cdr3_nt: TGCGCCAGCAGCGCCACCGGGACTAGCGGGAGCTACGAGCAGTACTTC
cdr3_aa: CASSATGTSGSYEQYF

v_call: TRBV30
j_call: TRBJ1-3
clone_size: .
d_call: .
cdr3_nt: TGTGCCTGGAGTCGAGGGGGGCTGTCTGGAAACACCATATATTTT
cdr3_aa: CAWSRGGLSGNTIYF

v_call: TRBV28
j_call: TRBJ2-3
clone_size: .
d_call: TRBD2
cdr3_nt: TGTGCCAGCAGTACTAGCGGGGGGCGGGGAGATACGCAGTATTTT
cdr3_aa: CASSTSGGRGDTQYF

v_call: TRBV6-1
j_call: TRBJ1-3
clone_size: .
d_call: .
cdr3_nt: TGTGCCAGCAGTGAAACACCCAGAGGAAACACCATATATTTT
cdr3_aa: CASSETPRGNTIYF

v_call: TRBV10-3
j_call: TRBJ1-5
clone_size: .
d_call: .
cdr3_nt: TGTGCCATCAGTGAGTCGACGGGCTATAGCAATCAGCCCCAGCATTTT
cdr3_aa: CAISESTGYSNQPQHF

v_call: TRBV5-1
j_call: TRBJ2-2
clone_size: .
d_call: TRBD2
cdr3_nt: TGCGCCAGCAGCACCGGACTAGCTTGGAACACCGGGGAGCTGTTTTTT
cdr3_aa: CASSTGLAWNTGELFF

v_call: TRBV11-3
j_call: TRBJ2-5
clone_size: .
d_call: TRBD2
cdr3_nt: TGTGCCAGCAGTAGGTGGGAGGGCGAGACCCAGTACTTC
cdr3_aa: CASSRWEGETQYF

v_call: TRBV7-2
j_call: TRBJ2-7
clone_size: .
d_call: TRBD1
cdr3_nt: TGTGCCAGCAGCTTAGACGGACAGGGAGCCCGCTCCTACGAGCAGTACTTC
cdr3_aa: CASSLDGQGARSYEQYF

v_call: TRBV14
j_call: TRBJ2-7
clone_size: .
d_call: TRBD2
cdr3_nt: TGTGCCAGCAGCCAGGGGAGGGTCGAGCAGTACTTC
cdr3_aa: CASSQGRVEQYF

v_call: TRBV6-5
j_call: TRBJ2-7
clone_size: .
d_call: TRBD2
cdr3_nt: TGTGCCAGCAGGCGGGGACTAGCGGACTACGAGCAGTACTTC
cdr3_aa: CASRRGLADYEQYF

v_call: TRBV5-1
j_call: TRBJ1-6
clone_size: .
d_call: .
cdr3_nt: TGCGCCAGCAGCGGAGGGGACGGAGTAAATTCACCCCTCCACTTT
cdr3_aa: CASSGGDGVNSPLHF

v_call: TRBV18
j_call: TRBJ2-6
clone_size: few
d_call: .
cdr3_nt: TGTGCCAGCTCTCTCAGCTCTGGGGCCAACGTCCTGACTTTC
cdr3_aa: CASSLSSGANVLTF

v_call: TRBV5-1
j_call: TRBJ1-5
clone_size: .
d_call: .
cdr3_nt: TGCGCCAGCAGCTTGGACGGCAGCAGCAATCAGCCCCAGCATTTT
cdr3_aa: CASSLDGSSNQPQHF

v_call: TRBV5-1
j_call: TRBJ1-6
clone_size: .
d_call: TRBD1
cdr3_nt: TGCGCCAGCAGCTTAGAACCGGGACAGCTTAATTCACCCCTCCACTTT
cdr3_aa: CASSLEPGQLNSPLHF

v_call: TRBV5-6
j_call: TRBJ1-5
clone_size: .
d_call: .
cdr3_nt: TGTGCCAGCAGGAATTGGGGGTTCTTTAGCAATCAGCCCCAGCATTTT
cdr3_aa: CASRNWGFFSNQPQHF

v_call: TRBV19
j_call: TRBJ2-5
clone_size: .
d_call: .
cdr3_nt: TGTGCCAGTAGCCCGGTCGGAGAGACCCAGTACTTC
cdr3_aa: CASSPVGETQYF

v_call: TRBV11-2
j_call: TRBJ2-6
clone_size: .
d_call: .
cdr3_nt: TGTGCCAGCAGTTCAGCAGGCTCCGGGGCCAACGTCCTGACTTTC
cdr3_aa: CASSSAGSGANVLTF